This T cell receptor (beta chain) was documented in a study of blood T cell repertoires in COVID-19. This CDR3 region has 17 residues. The V gene end was trimmed by 2 bases and the J gene end by 4 bases; junction bases not matched to a gene: 12. The germline V gene encodes CDR1 SGDLS and CDR2 YYNGEE. This table comes from immunoSEQ multiplex PCR, and its TCRdb copy is limited to in-frame clones, with some not included. The repertoire holds about 160,000 clones, with approximately 85% as singletons. The sequencing input was peripheral blood. The receptor comes from an elderly man with COVID-19, enrolled during active disease. V and J are TRBV9 and TRBJ1-1; TRBD1 matches at 9 bases. The CDR3 here is CASSVSTGGSDGTEAFF. The CDR3 coding sequence is TGTGCCAGCAGCGTCTCAACAGGGGGCTCGGACGGCACTGAAGCTTTCTTT.